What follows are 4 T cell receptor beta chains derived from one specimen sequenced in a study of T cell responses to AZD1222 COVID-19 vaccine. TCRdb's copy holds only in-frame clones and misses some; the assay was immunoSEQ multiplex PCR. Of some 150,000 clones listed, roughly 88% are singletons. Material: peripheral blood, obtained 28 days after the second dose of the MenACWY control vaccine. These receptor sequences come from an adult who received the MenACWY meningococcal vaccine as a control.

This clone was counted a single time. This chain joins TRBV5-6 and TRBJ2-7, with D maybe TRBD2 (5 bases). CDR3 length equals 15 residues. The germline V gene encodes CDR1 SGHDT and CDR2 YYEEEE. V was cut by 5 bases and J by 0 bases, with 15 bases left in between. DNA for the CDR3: TGTGCCAGCAGTGGTGGCGGACTCGCCTCCTACGAGCAGTACTTC. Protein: CASSGGGLASYEQYF.

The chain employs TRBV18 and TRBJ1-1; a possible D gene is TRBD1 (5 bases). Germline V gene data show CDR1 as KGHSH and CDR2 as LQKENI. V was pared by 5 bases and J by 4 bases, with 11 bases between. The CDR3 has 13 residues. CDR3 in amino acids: CASSEQRGTEAFF. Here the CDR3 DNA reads TGTGCCAGCTCAGAGCAGAGGGGCACTGAAGCTTTCTTT.

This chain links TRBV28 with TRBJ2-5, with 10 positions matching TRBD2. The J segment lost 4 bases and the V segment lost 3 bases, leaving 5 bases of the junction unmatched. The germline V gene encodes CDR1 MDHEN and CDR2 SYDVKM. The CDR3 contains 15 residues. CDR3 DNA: TGTGCCAGCAGTTTTGTAGCGGGAGGTCGAGAGACCCAGTACTTC. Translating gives CASSFVAGGRETQYF.

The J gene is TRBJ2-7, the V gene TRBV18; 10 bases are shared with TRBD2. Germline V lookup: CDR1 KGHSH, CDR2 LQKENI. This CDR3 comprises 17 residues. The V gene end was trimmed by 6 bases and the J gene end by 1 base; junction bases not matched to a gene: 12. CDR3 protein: CASSSEIRTSGSYEQYF. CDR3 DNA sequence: TGTGCCAGCTCGTCAGAAATACGGACTAGCGGTTCCTACGAGCAGTACTTC.